The clone carrying this T cell receptor beta chain occurred a few times. The investigators amplified TCR beta CDR3 regions from RNA transcripts. The primer set for the first-round RT-PCR of the TCR CDR3 was HTBI. TCRdb re-analysed the multiplex PCR reads in MiXCR, keeping a single row per CDR3 protein. The sample has 550,000 to 650,000 distinct CDR3 sequences, about 15% seen once. This sample is drawn from a study of T cells in Graves' hyperthyroidism and ophthalmopathy. V was cut by 7 bases and J by 1 base, with 12 bases left in between. The CDR3 totals 14 residues. In germline, CDR1 is SGHTA, CDR2 FQGNSA. Stable Graves' hyperthyroidism denoted no ophthalmopathy progression over 18 months. Together with thyroid ultrasound, orbital computed tomography, serum thyroxine and TRAb, clinical symptoms were used for diagnoses. Each 10 ml fresh peripheral blood draw supplied the PBMCs.

The chain has TRBV7-2 and TRBJ2-3; possibly TRBD1 or TRBD2 for D (5 bases each). The sequenced sample consisted of blood. The receptor was derived from a woman aged 40 to 49 with Graves' hyperthyroidism. CDR3 bases: TGTGCCAGCACCTCCCGGGACCGCACAGATACGCAGTATTTT. It codes for CASTSRDRTDTQYF. Combining the CDR3 with reference TRBV7-2 and TRBJ2-3 gives the whole variable domain GAGVSQSPSNKVTEKGKDVELRCDPISGHTALYWYRQSLGQGLEFLIYFQGNSAPDKSGLPSDRFSAERTGGSVSTLTIQRTQQEDSAVYLCASTSRDRTDTQYFGPGTRLTVL.